What follows are 10 T cell receptor beta chains derived from one specimen sequenced in a study of molecular identifiers for immune sequencing clone quantification. TCRdb used MiXCR to reprocess the PCR reads, holding one entry per CDR3 protein. Altogether about half a million distinct CDR3 sequences are present, less than 30% being singletons, with the ten largest covering 0.76%. What was sequenced was naive CD8+ T cells from blood, with Jurkat cell RNA spiked in. The subset: FACS-sorted CD8+CD4-CCR7+CD45RA+ naive T cells. The receptor set was obtained from a human donor in good health. Some libraries in this study had Jurkat cell RNA spiked in.

The rearrangement links TRBV7-9 to TRBJ2-2, with D possibly being TRBD1 or TRBD2 (5 bases each). Germline V gene lookup returns CDR1 SEHNR and CDR2 FQNEAQ (reference sequence). The germline V and J ends were trimmed by 2 bases and 3 bases, with 10 bases remaining between them. The CDR3 extends over 15 amino acids. The CDR3 bases are TGTGCCAGCAGCTTATGGGGGATGGACACCGGGGAGCTGTTTTTT. Residues: CASSLWGMDTGELFF.

This clonotype was found a few times. The chain recombines TRBV27 with TRBJ2-7; no definite D call. CDR3 length: 13 residues. Trimming left V 2 bases short and J 4 bases short, with 9 bases between. The V gene's germline CDR1 is MNHEY and CDR2 SMNVEV (reference sequence). The CDR3 loop is CASSLAYRYEQYF. CDR3 in DNA: TGTGCCAGCAGTTTAGCGTACAGATACGAGCAGTACTTC.

This clonotype was counted many times. The V and J genes are TRBV4-3 and TRBJ1-1; possibly TRBD1 for D (5 bases). CDR3 size: 15 residues. Germline V CDR1 and CDR2: LGHNA, YSLEER. Trimming took 0 bases from V and 7 from J, leaving 15 bases between them. This CDR3 is CASSQDLGGLGEAFF. Here the CDR3 DNA reads TGCGCCAGCAGCCAAGACCTGGGGGGACTGGGTGAAGCTTTCTTT.

Regarding this clonotype: Being one base from a much bigger clone, this may be a read error. The chain links TRBV28 to TRBJ2-7; a weak D match, TRBD2 (5 bases). CDR3 length: 15 residues. Germline V CDR1 and CDR2: MDHEN, SYDVKM. The CDR3 sequence: CASTTHRSSHWERYF. The CDR3 DNA sequence: TGTGCCAGCACCACTCATCGGTCAAGTCACTGGGAGCGGTACTTC.

The rearrangement joins TRBV5-6 to TRBJ2-7; the D gene is possibly TRBD1 (6 bases). The ends were cut back, 1 base at V and 5 bases at J, with 13 bases in the middle. The CDR3 totals 14 residues. Germline V gives CDR1 SGHDT, CDR2 YYEEEE. The CDR3 is CASSLSAGDDEQYF. The DNA for the CDR3 is TGTGCCAGCAGCTTGTCGGCAGGGGACGACGAGCAGTACTTC.

The sample holds a few counts of this clonotype. This sequence joins TRBV7-9 and TRBJ1-2, with TRBD1 identical over 7 bases. V was clipped by 4 bases and J by 3 bases; unmatched bases: 8. Germline loops: CDR1 SEHNR, CDR2 FQNEAQ (reference sequence). This CDR3 comprises 15 residues. CDR3 nucleotides: TGTGCCAGCAGCTCTTCGACAGGGACCCACTATGGCTACACCTTC. Translating it yields CASSSSTGTHYGYTF.

The sample holds many counts of this clonotype. The chain couples TRBV7-9 to TRBJ1-4; D is possibly TRBD1 (5 bases). The V gene's germline CDR1 is SEHNR and CDR2 FQNEAQ (reference sequence). V was shortened by 3 bases and J by 0 bases, with 11 bases between the two germline ends. The CDR3 totals 16 residues. The CDR3 sequence is CASSFDRFATNEKLFF. DNA of the CDR3: TGTGCCAGCAGCTTTGACAGATTTGCAACTAATGAAAAACTGTTTTTT.

There are many counts of this clonotype. The V and J genes are TRBV12-3 or TRBV12-4 and TRBJ2-1; 9 positions agree with TRBD2. Trimming took 5 bases from V and 4 from J; bases not matched to a gene: 3. This CDR3 has 14 residues. The CDR3 DNA is TGTGCCAGCAGTGTTAGCGGGGGTTACAATGAGCAGTTCTTC. It translates to CASSVSGGYNEQFF.

This clonotype was counted ten times or more. This chain connects TRBV5-4 to TRBJ2-7, with D perhaps matching TRBD2 (6 bases). The CDR3 contains 14 residues. Trimming cost V 4 bases and J 7 bases, with 18 bases left between them. Germline V gene sequence: CDR1 SGHNT, CDR2 YYREEE (reference sequence). The CDR3 loop is CASSPGTSPGEQYF. The CDR3 DNA follows: TGTGCCAGCAGCCCGGGGACTTCCCCAGGGGAGCAGTACTTC.

This clonotype showed up just a few times. The gene calls are TRBV3-1 and TRBJ2-3; maybe TRBD1 (5 bases). The germline V gene encodes CDR1 LGHDT and CDR2 YNNKEL (reference sequence). The CDR3 length is 16 residues. The germline V and J ends were trimmed by 1 base and 1 base, with 12 bases remaining between them. CDR3 coding DNA: TGTGCCAGCAGCCAAGTTTCTGGACACCGCACAGATACGCAGTATTTT. It yields the protein CASSQVSGHRTDTQYF.